This T cell receptor beta chain was documented in a study of Ad26.COV2.S vaccination and SARS-CoV-2 variants. Here immunoSEQ multiplex PCR was the method, and the copy in TCRdb shows in-frame clones only, minus some. The sample records roughly 270,000 clones, about 90% being singletons. A single count supports this clone. Its specificity is unknown. General study results and limits: Non-spike TCR breadth showed similarity between vaccine and placebo recipients.

With 2 bases removed from V and 5 bases from J, the gap between germline ends came to 10 bases. The CDR3 contains 14 residues. Germline V gives CDR1 KGHSH, CDR2 LQKENI. Noted treatment: around 19 received Ad26.COV2.S at low or high dose, single or two shots; several received placebo; per-sample allocation not given. Sample collection was performed on day 63 after the first vaccine or placebo injection. The material sequenced was peripheral blood, taken in a trial of Ad26.COV2.S vaccine versus placebo. The TCR originated in a person aged 18-60 years who received the Ad26.COV2.S COVID-19 vaccine or a placebo. V gene TRBV18 combines with J gene TRBJ1-5; D may be TRBD1 (5 bases). CDR3 residues: CASSPEGPHQPQHF. CDR3 DNA: TGTGCCAGCTCACCAGAGGGGCCCCATCAGCCCCAGCATTTT.